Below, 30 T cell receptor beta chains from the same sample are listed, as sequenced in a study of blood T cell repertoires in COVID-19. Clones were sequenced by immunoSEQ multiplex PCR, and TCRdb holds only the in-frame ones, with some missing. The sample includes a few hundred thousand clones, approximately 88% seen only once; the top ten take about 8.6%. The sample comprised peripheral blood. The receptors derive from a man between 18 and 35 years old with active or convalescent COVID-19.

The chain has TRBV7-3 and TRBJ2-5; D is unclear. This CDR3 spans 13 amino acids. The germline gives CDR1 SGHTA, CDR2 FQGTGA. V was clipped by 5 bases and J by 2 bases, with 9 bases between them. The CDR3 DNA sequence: TGTGCCAGCAGCCCAGGCAGTCAAGAGACCCAGTACTTC. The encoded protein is CASSPGSQETQYF.

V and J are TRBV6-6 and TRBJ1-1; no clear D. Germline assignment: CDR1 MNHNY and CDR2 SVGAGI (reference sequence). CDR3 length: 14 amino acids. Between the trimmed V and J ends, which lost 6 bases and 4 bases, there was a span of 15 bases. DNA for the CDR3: TGTGCCAGCAGCCCTTTCCGGGGTGGCACTGAAGCTTTCTTT. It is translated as CASSPFRGGTEAFF.

CDR3 in amino acids: CASSQDPGTGQYF. The DNA of the CDR3 is TGTGCCAGCAGCCAAGATCCGGGGACAGGGCAGTATTTT. This chain connects TRBV3-1 (or the pseudogene TRBV3-2) to TRBJ2-3; 8 nucleotides align to TRBD1. V lost 0 bases to trimming and J lost 11 bases; unmatched junction nucleotides: 4. The germline V gene encodes CDR1 LGHDT and CDR2 YNNKEL (reference sequence). The CDR3 is made up of 13 amino acids.

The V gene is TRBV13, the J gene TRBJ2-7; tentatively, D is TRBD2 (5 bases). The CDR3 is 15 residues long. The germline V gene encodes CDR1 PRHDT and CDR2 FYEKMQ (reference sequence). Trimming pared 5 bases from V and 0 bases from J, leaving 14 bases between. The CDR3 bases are TGTGCCAGCAGCCCCGGACTGCCCGCCTCCTACGAGCAGTACTTC. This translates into CASSPGLPASYEQYF.

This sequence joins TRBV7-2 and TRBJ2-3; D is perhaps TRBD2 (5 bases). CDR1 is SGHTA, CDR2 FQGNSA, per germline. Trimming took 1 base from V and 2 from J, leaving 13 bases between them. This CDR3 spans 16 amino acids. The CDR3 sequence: CASSLVAGGTTDTQYF. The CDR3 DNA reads TGTGCCAGCAGCTTAGTCGCGGGCGGAACCACAGATACGCAGTATTTT.

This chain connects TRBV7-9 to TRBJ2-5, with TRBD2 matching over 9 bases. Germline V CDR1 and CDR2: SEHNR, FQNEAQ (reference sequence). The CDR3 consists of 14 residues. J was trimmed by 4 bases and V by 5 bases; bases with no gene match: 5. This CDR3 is CASSPAGGAETQYF. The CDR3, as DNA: TGTGCCAGCAGCCCAGCGGGGGGCGCAGAGACCCAGTACTTC.

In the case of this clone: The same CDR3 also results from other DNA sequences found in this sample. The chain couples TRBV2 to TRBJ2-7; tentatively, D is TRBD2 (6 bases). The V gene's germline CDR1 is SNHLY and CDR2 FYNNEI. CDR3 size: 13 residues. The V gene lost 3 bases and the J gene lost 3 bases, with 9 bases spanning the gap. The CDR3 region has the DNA TGTGCCAGCAGTGAGCGGGGTATCTACGAGCAGTACTTC. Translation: CASSERGIYEQYF.

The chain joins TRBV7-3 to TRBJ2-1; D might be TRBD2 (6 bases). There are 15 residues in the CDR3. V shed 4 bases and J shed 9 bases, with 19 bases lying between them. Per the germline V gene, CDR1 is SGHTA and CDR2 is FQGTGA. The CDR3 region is CASSSSGTRASEQFF. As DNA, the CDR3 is TGTGCCAGCAGCTCTTCCGGGACTCGTGCTAGTGAGCAGTTCTTC.

Written as DNA, the CDR3 is TGTGCCAGCAGTAACCCGGACAGGGGGATAGTGGCCCTCCACTTT. It is translated as CASSNPDRGIVALHF. This chain connects TRBV6-5 to TRBJ1-6; 10 bases align to TRBD1. V gave up 5 bases and J gave up 14 bases; unmatched junction bases: 12. The CDR3 length is 15 residues. CDR1 is MNHEY, CDR2 SVGAGI, per germline.

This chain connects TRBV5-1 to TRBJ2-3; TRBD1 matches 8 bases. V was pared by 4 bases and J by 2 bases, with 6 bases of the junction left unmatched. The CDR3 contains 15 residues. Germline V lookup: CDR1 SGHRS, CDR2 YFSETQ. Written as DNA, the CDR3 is TGCGCCAGCAGCCAGGACAGGGCAATCACAGATACGCAGTATTTT. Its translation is CASSQDRAITDTQYF.

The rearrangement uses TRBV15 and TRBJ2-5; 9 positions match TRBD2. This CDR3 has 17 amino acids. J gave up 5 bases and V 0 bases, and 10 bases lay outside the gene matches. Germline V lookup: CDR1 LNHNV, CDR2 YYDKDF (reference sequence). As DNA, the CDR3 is TGTGCCACCAGCAGAGATTTGAGCGGGGGGCATGTGGAGACCCAGTACTTC. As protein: CATSRDLSGGHVETQYF.

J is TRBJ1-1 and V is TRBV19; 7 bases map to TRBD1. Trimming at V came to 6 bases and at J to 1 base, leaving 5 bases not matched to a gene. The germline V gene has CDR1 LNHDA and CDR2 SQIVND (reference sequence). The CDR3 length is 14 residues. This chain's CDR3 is CASSYRGGNTEAFF. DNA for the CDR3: TGTGCCAGTAGCTACAGGGGAGGGAACACTGAAGCTTTCTTT. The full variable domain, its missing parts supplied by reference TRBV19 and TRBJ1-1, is DGGITQSPKYLFRKEGQNVTLSCEQNLNHDAMYWYRQDPGQGLRLIYYSQIVNDFQKGDIAEGYSVSREKKESFPLTVTSAQKNPTAFYLCASSYRGGNTEAFFGQGTRLTVV.

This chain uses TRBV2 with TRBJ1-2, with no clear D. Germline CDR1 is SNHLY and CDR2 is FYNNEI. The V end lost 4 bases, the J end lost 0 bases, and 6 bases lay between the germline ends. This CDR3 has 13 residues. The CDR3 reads CASSAPANYGYTF. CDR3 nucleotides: TGTGCCAGCAGTGCCCCAGCTAACTATGGCTACACCTTC.

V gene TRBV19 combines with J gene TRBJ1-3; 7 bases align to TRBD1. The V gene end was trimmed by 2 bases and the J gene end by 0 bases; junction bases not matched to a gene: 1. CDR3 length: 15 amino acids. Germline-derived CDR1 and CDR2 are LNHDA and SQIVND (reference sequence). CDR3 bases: TGTGCCAGTAGTATATGGACAGGCTCTGGAAACACCATATATTTT. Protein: CASSIWTGSGNTIYF.

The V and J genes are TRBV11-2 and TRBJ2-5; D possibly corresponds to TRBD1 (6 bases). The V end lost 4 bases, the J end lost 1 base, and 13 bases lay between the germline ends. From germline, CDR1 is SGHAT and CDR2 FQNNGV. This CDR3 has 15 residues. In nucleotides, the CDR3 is TGTGCCAGCAGCTCAAGAGTAGGGGGCCAAGAGACCCAGTACTTC. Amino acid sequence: CASSSRVGGQETQYF.

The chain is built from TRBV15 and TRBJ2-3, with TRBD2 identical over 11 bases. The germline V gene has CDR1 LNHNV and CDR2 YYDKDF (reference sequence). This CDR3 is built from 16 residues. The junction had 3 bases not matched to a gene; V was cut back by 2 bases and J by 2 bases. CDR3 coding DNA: TGTGCCACCAGCAGAACTAGCGGGGGCCTCACAGATACGCAGTATTTT. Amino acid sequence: CATSRTSGGLTDTQYF.

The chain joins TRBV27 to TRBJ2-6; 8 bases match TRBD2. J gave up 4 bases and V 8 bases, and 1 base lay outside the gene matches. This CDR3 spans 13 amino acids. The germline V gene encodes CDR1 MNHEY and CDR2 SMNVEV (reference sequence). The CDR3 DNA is TGTGCCAGCCGGGGGGGAGGGGCCAACGTCCTGACTTTC. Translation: CASRGGGANVLTF.

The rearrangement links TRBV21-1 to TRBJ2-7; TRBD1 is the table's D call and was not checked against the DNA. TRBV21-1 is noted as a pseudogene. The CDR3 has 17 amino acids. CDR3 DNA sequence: TGTGCCAGCAGCAAAGCGAAGGGGACAGGAATCTCCTACGAGCAGTACTTC. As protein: CASSKAKGTGISYEQYF.

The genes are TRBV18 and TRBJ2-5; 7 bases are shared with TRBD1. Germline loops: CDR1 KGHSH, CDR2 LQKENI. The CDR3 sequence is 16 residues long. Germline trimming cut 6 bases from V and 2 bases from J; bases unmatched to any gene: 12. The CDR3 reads CASSPYRGQTQETQYF. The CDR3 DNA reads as TGTGCCAGCTCCCCGTACCGGGGACAGACGCAAGAGACCCAGTACTTC. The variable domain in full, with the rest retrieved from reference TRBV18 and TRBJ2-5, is NAGVMQNPRHLVRRRGQEARLRCSPMKGHSHVYWYRQLPEEGLKFMVYLQKENIIDESGMPKERFSAEFPKEGPSILRIQQVVRGDSAAYFCASSPYRGQTQETQYFGPGTRLLVL.

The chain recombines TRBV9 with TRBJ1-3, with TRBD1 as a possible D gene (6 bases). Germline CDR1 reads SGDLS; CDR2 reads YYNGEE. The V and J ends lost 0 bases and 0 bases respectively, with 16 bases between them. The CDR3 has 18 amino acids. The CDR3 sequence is CASSVDPQGPFSGNTIYF. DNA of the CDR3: TGTGCCAGCAGCGTAGACCCCCAGGGGCCTTTCTCTGGAAACACCATATATTTT.

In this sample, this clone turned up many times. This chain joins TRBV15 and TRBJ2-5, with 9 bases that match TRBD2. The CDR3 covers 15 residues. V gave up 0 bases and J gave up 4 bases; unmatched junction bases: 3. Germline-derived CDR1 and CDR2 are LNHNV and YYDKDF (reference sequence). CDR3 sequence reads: CATSRERGGAETQYF. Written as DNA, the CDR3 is TGTGCCACCAGCAGAGAGCGGGGGGGGGCAGAGACCCAGTACTTC.

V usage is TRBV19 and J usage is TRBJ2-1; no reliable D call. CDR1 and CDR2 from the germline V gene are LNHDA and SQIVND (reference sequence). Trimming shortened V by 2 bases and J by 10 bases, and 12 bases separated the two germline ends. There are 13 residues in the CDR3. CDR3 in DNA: TGTGCCAGTAGTATAAGTTCCCCCAGGGAGCAGTTCTTC. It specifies CASSISSPREQFF.

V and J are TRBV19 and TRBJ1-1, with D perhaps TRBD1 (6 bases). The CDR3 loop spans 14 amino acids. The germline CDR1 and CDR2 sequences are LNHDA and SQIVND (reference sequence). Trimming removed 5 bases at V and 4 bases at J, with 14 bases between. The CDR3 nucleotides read TGTGCCAGTAGTCTTTCAGGGGTGAGCACTGAAGCTTTCTTT. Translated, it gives CASSLSGVSTEAFF.

CDR3 sequence: CASSSSGVTDTQYF. CDR3 DNA: TGTGCCAGCAGCTCCTCAGGGGTAACAGATACGCAGTATTTT. The chain combines TRBV5-4 with TRBJ2-3; perhaps TRBD1 as D (6 bases). The CDR3 is 14 residues long. Germline loops: CDR1 SGHNT, CDR2 YYREEE (reference sequence). Trimming left V 3 bases short and J 3 bases short, with 11 bases between. The full variable domain, with the rest looked up from reference TRBV5-4 and TRBJ2-3, is ETGVTQSPTHLIKTRGQQVTLRCSSQSGHNTVSWYQQALGQGPQFIFQYYREEENGRGNFPPRFSGLQFPNYSSELNVNALELDDSALYLCASSSSGVTDTQYFGPGTRLTVL.

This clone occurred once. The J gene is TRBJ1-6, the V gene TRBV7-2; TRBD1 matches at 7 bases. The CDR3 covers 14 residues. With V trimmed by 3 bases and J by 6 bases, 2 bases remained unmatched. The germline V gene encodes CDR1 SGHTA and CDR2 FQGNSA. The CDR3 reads CASSFDRVNSPLHF. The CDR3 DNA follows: TGTGCCAGCAGCTTTGACAGGGTTAATTCACCCCTCCACTTT.

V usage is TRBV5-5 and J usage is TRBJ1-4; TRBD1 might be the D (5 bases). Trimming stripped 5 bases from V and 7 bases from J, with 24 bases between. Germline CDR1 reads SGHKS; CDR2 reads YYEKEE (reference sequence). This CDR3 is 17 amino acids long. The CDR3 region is CASRQRAEQASGEKLFF. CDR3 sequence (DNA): TGTGCCAGCAGGCAGCGGGCCGAACAGGCTTCAGGTGAAAAACTGTTTTTT.

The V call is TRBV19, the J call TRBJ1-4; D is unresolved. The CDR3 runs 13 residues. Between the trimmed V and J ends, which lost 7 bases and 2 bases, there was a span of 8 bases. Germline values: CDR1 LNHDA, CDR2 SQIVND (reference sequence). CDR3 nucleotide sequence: TGTGCCAGTACAGGCCCCACTAATGAAAAACTGTTTTTT. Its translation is CASTGPTNEKLFF. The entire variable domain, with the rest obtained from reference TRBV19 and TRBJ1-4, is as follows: DGGITQSPKYLFRKEGQNVTLSCEQNLNHDAMYWYRQDPGQGLRLIYYSQIVNDFQKGDIAEGYSVSREKKESFPLTVTSAQKNPTAFYLCASTGPTNEKLFFGSGTQLSVL.

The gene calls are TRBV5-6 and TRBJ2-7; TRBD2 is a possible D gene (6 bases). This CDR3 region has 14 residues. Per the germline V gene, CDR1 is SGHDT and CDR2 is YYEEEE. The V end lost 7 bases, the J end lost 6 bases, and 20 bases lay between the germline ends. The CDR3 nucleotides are TGTGCCAGCCTCCCGGGACTCACCTCCCTCGAGCAGTACTTC. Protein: CASLPGLTSLEQYF.

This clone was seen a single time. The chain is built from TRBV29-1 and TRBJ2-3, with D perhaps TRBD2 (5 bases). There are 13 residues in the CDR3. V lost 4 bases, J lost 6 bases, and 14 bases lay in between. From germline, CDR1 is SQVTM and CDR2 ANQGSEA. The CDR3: CSVAGIGQDTQYF. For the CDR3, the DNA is TGCAGCGTTGCCGGGATAGGGCAGGATACGCAGTATTTT.

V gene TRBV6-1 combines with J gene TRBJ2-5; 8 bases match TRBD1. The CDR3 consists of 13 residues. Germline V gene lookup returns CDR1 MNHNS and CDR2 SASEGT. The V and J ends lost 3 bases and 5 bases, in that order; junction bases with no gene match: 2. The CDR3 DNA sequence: TGTGCCAGCAGTGAGACAGGGGAGGAGACCCAGTACTTC. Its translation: CASSETGEETQYF.